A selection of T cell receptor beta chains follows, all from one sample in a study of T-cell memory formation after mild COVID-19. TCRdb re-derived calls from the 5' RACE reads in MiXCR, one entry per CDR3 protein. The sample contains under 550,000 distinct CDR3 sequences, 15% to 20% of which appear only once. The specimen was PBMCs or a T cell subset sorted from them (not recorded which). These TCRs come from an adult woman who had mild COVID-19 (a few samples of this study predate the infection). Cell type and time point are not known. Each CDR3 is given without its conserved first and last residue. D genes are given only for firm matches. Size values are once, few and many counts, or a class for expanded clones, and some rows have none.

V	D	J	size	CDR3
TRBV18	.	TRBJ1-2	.	ASSPLYGYT
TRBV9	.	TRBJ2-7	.	ASSAEQHSYEQY
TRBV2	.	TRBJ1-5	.	ASSDEGHSNQPQH
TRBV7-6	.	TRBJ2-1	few	ASSLGLGPAGHEQF
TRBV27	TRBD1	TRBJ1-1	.	ASSFLLQGPTEAF
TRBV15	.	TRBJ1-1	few	ATSRDTGADTEAF
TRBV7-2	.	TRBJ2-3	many	ASSSTVFRTDTQY
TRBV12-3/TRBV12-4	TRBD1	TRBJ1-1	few	ASSLGTVEAF
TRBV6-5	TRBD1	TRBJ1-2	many	ASSPSGTGGRYGYT
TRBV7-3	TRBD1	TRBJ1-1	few	ASSLGGTGNTEAF
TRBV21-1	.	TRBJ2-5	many	ASSFRTTGQGREQETQY
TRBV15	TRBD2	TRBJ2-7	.	ATSSLTGTTHEQY
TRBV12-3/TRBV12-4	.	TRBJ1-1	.	ASTRTKLNTEAF
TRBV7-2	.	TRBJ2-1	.	ASSLDRSIIYNEQF
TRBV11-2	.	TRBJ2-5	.	ASSLDVWGYQGTETQY
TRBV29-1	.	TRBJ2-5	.	SVKQNQETQY
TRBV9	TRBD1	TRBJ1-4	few	ASSPDRAEKLF
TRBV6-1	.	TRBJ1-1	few	ASIRGSEAF
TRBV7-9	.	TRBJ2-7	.	ASSLATGEQY
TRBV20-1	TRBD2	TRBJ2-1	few	SAPPRGSRYNEQF
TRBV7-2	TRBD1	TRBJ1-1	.	ASSVGQGRAEAF
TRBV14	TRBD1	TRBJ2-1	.	ASSHLDRVYNEQF
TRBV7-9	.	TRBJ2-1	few	ASSSENSVAKQF
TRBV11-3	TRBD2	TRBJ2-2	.	ASSLIRTSGGATGELF
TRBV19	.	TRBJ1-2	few	ASSSQQSRAGYT
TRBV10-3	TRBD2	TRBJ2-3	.	AIRETSGVPDTQY
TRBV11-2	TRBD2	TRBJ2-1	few	ASRSGTSGLRGGNEQF
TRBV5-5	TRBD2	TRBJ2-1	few	ASSSRWAGGTYNEQF
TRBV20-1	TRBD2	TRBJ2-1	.	SASAGRPSYNEQF
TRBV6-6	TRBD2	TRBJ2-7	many	ASSYSGTSEQY
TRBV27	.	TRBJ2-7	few	ASSLYPGSIHEQY
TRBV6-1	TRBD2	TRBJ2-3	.	ASTQGSGVSDTQY
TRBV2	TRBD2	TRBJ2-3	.	ASGLAGASTDTQY